A single sample gave rise to the 6 T cell receptor beta chains below, sequenced in a study of shared clonotypes between healthy human individuals (dated by TCRdb to 2020 to 2021). The library came from the immunoSEQ multiplex PCR assay. TCRdb took this table from immuneACCESS and kept in-frame rearrangements with V and J called. Such tables lack part of the clones; where checked against another copy, unresolved V genes explain under half of the gap, and the rest is unexplained. Recorded for this sample are over 950,000 clones; 77% of them occurred a single time. The top ten constitute roughly 0.9% of the sample. Sequenced material: memory CD4+ T cells from PBMCs. What the cell subset or site label conveys for this sample: CD45RA-negative fraction. The source is a man aged 18 to 29 in good health. Some clones in this sample may be carry-over from other donors' samples.

The chain employs TRBV7-2 and TRBJ1-1, with D perhaps matching TRBD1 (6 bases). CDR1 is SGHTA and CDR2 is FQGNSA in the germline V gene. CDR3 length: 13 amino acids. V lost 2 bases, J lost 5 bases, and 9 bases lay in between. The CDR3 sequence: CASSLSQGTEAFF. CDR3 nucleotide sequence: TGTGCCAGCAGCTTATCCCAGGGGACTGAAGCTTTCTTT.

In this sample, this clone turned up once. The CDR3 DNA follows: TGTGCCAGCAGCTCGGGAGGGAGGGAGACCCAGTACTTC. This sequence encodes CASSSGGRETQYF. The V gene is TRBV11-3, the J gene TRBJ2-5; TRBD2 matches at 8 bases. The CDR3 contains 13 residues. With V trimmed by 4 bases and J by 5 bases, 3 bases remained unmatched. Per the germline V gene, CDR1 is SGHNT and CDR2 is YENEEA. Full variable domain (remainder filled in from reference TRBV11-3 and TRBJ2-5): EAGVVQSPRYKIIEKKQPVAFWCNPISGHNTLYWYLQNLGQGPELLIRYENEEAVDDSQLPKDRFSAERLKGVDSTLKIQPAELGDSAVYLCASSSGGRETQYFGPGTRLLVL.

This clone was observed a handful of times. V gene TRBV27 combines with J gene TRBJ1-2, with D possibly matching TRBD1 (6 bases). The CDR3 length is 13 residues. CDR1 and CDR2 (germline): MNHEY, SMNVEV (reference sequence). Trimming took 10 bases from V and 5 from J, leaving 17 bases between them. In DNA form, the CDR3 reads TGTGCCACCTCTTACAGGGCGGGGTATGGCTACACCTTC. It yields the protein CATSYRAGYGYTF.

The CDR3: CAISDRETEAFF. The CDR3 coding sequence is TGTGCCATCAGTGACAGGGAAACTGAAGCTTTCTTT. This sequence joins TRBV10-3 and TRBJ1-1, with D tentatively TRBD1 (5 bases). V lost 3 bases and J lost 5, with 7 bases in between. The germline V gene has CDR1 ENHRY and CDR2 SYGVKD. The CDR3 totals 12 residues.

This clone was seen only a few times. This chain uses TRBV4-1 with TRBJ2-5; TRBD2 aligns across 8 bases. Per the germline V gene, CDR1 is MGHRA and CDR2 is YSYEKL. This CDR3 comprises 17 residues. Trimming took 0 bases from V and 5 from J; bases not matched to a gene: 11. CDR3 in amino acids: CASSQDGVGGGTETQYF. As DNA, the CDR3 is TGCGCCAGCAGCCAAGATGGGGTCGGGGGGGGCACCGAGACCCAGTACTTC.

The rearrangement uses TRBV7-6 and TRBJ2-1; 13 bases fit TRBD2. The CDR3 loop spans 15 amino acids. From germline, CDR1 is SGHVS and CDR2 FNYEAQ. V shed 6 bases, J shed 9 bases, and the junction held 8 bases outside the gene matches. The CDR3 is CASSWTSGRFGEQFF. The CDR3 DNA follows: TGTGCCAGCAGTTGGACTAGCGGGAGATTCGGTGAGCAGTTCTTC. Using reference TRBV7-6 and TRBJ2-1 for the parts outside the CDR3, the full variable domain is GAGVSQSPRYKVTKRGQDVALRCDPISGHVSLYWYRQALGQGPEFLTYFNYEAQQDKSGLPNDRFSAERPEGSISTLTIQRTEQRDSAMYRCASSWTSGRFGEQFFGPGTRLTVL.